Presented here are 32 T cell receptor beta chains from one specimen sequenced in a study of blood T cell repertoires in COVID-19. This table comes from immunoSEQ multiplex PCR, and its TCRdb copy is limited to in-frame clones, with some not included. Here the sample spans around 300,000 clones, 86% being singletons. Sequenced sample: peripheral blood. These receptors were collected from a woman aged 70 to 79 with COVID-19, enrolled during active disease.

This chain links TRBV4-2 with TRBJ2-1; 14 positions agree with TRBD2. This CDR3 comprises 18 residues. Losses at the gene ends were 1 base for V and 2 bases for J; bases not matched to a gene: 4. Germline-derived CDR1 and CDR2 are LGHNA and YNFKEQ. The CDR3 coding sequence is TGTGCCAGCAGCCAAGCCGGGACTAGCGGGGGCCCCTACAATGAGCAGTTCTTC. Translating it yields CASSQAGTSGGPYNEQFF.

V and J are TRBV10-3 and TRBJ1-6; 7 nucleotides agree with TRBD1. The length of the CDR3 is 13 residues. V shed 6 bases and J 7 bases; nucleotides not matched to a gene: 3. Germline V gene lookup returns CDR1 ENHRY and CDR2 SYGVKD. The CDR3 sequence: CAISGQVNSPLHF. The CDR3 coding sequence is TGTGCCATCAGCGGACAGGTAAATTCACCCCTCCACTTT.

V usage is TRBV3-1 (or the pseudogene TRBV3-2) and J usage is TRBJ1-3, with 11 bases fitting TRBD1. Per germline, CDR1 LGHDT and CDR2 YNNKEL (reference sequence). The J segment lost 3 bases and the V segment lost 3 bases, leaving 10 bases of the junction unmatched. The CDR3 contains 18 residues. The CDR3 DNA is TGTGCCAGCAGCCACGGAACCGGGACAGGGGGTCGTGGAAACACCATATATTTT. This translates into CASSHGTGTGGRGNTIYF.

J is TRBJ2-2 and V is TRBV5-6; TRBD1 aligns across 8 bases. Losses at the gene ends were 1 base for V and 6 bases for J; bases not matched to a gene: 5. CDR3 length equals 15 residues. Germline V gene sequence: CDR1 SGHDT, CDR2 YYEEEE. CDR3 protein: CASSLLDRDAGELFF. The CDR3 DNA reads TGTGCCAGCAGCTTGCTGGACAGGGACGCCGGGGAGCTGTTTTTT.

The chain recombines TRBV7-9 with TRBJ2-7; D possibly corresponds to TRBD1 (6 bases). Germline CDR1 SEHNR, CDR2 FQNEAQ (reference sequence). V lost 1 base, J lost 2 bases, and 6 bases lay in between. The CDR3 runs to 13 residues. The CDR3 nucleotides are TGTGCCAGCAGCTTAGGGACAGCCTACGAGCAGTACTTC. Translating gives CASSLGTAYEQYF.

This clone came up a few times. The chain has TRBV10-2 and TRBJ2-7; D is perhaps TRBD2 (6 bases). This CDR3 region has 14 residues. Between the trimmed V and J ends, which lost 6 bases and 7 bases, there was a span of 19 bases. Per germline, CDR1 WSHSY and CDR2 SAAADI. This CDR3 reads CASSLRRGTWEQYF. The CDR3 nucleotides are TGCGCCAGCAGCCTCAGGCGGGGAACTTGGGAGCAGTACTTC.

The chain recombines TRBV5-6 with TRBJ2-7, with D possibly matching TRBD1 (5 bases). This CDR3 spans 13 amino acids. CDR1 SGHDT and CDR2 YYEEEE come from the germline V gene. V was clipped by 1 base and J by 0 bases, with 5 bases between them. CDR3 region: CASSLTGSYEQYF. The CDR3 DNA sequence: TGTGCCAGCAGCTTGACAGGCTCCTACGAGCAGTACTTC. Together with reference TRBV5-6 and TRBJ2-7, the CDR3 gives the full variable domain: DAGVTQSPTHLIKTRGQQVTLRCSPKSGHDTVSWYQQALGQGPQFIFQYYEEEERQRGNFPDRFSGHQFPNYSSELNVNALLLGDSALYLCASSLTGSYEQYFGPGTRLTVT.

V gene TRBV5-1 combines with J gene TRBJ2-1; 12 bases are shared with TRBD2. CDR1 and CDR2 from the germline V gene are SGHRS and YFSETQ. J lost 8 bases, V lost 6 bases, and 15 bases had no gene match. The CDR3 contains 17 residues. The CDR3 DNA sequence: TGCGCCAGCACTTCCTCCCCTAGCGGGGGGGCAAGGGATGAGCAGTTCTTC. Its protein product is CASTSSPSGGARDEQFF.

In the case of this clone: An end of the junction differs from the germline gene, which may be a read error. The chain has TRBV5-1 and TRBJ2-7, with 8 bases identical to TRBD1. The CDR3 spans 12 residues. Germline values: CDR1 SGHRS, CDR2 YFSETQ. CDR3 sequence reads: CASSPDGTGCDF. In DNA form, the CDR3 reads TGCGCCAGCAGCCCCGACGGGACAGGTTGCGACTTC.

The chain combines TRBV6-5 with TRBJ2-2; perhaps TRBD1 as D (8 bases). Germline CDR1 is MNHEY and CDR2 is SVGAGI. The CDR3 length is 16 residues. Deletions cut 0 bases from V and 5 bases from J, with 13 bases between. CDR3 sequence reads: CASSYSKQGGTGELFF. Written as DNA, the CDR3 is TGTGCCAGCAGTTACTCGAAACAGGGGGGGACCGGGGAGCTGTTTTTT.

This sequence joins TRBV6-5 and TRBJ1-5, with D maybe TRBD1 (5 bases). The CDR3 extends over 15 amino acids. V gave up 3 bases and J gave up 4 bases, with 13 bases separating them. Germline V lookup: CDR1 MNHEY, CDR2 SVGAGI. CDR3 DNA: TGTGCCAGCAGTTATGCTGGGGCCGTTAATCAGCCCCAGCATTTT. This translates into CASSYAGAVNQPQHF.

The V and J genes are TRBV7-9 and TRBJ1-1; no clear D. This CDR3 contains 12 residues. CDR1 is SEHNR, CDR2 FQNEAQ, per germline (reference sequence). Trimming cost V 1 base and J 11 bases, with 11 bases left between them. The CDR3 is CASSLETPGAFF. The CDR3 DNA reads TGTGCCAGCAGCTTAGAAACCCCCGGGGCTTTCTTT.

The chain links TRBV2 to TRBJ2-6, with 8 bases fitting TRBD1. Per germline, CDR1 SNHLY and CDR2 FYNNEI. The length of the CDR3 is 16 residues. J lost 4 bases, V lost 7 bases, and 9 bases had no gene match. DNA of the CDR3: TGTGCCAGCAACATTCAGGGGGCGAGAGGGGCCAACGTCCTGACTTTC. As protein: CASNIQGARGANVLTF.

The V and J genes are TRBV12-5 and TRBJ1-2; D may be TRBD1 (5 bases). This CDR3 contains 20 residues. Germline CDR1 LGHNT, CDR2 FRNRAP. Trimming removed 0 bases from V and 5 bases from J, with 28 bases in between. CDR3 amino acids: CASGLVPPPGWGSVNYGYTF. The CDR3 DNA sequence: TGTGCTAGTGGTTTGGTCCCCCCTCCTGGCTGGGGCAGCGTTAATTATGGCTACACCTTC.

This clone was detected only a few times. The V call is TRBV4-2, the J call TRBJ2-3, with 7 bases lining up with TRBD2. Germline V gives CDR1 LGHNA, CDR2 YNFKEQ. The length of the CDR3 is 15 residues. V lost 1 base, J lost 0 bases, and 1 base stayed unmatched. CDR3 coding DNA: TGTGCCAGCAGCCAAGGGCGGGGGAGCACAGATACGCAGTATTTT. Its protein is CASSQGRGSTDTQYF.

The DNA for the CDR3 is TGTGCCAGCAGCAACAGGGGTTTTACGCAGTATTTT. It is translated as CASSNRGFTQYF. The chain couples TRBV7-2 to TRBJ2-3; 7 bases fit TRBD1. J lost 8 bases, V lost 5 bases, and 4 bases had no gene match. There are 12 residues in the CDR3. Germline CDR1 is SGHTA and CDR2 is FQGNSA.

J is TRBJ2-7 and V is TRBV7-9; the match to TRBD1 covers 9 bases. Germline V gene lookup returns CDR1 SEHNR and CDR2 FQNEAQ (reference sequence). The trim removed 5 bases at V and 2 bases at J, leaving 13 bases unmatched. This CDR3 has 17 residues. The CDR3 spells CASSPRDRVPYPYEQYF. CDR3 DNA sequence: TGTGCCAGCAGCCCCCGGGACAGGGTCCCATATCCCTACGAGCAGTACTTC.

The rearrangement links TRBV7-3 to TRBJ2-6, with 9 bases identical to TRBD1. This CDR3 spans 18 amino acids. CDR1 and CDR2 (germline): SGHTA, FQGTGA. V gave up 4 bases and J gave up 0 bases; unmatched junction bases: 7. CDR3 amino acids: CASSYGQGLSSGANVLTF. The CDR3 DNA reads TGTGCCAGCAGCTATGGACAGGGGCTGTCCTCTGGGGCCAACGTCCTGACTTTC.

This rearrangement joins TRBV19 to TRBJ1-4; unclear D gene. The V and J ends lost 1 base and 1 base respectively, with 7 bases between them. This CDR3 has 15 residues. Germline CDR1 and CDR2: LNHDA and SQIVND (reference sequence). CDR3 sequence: CASSIGGKTNEKLFF. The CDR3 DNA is TGTGCCAGTAGTATAGGAGGAAAAACTAATGAAAAACTGTTTTTT. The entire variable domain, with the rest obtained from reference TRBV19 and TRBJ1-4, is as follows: DGGITQSPKYLFRKEGQNVTLSCEQNLNHDAMYWYRQDPGQGLRLIYYSQIVNDFQKGDIAEGYSVSREKKESFPLTVTSAQKNPTAFYLCASSIGGKTNEKLFFGSGTQLSVL.

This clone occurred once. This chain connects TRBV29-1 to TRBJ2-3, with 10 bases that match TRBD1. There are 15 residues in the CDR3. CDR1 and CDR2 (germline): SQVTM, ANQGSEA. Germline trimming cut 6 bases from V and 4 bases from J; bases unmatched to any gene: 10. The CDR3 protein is CSVETRTGGPDTQYF. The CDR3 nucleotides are TGCAGCGTCGAAACTCGGACAGGGGGACCAGATACGCAGTATTTT.

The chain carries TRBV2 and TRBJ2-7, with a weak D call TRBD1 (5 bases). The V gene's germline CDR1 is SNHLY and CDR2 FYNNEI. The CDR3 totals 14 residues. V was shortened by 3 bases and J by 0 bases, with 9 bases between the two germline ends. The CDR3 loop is CASSDQGSSYEQYF. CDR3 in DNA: TGTGCCAGCAGTGATCAGGGTAGCTCCTACGAGCAGTACTTC. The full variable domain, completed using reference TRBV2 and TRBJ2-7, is EPEVTQTPSHQVTQMGQEVILRCVPISNHLYFYWYRQILGQKVEFLVSFYNNEISEKSEIFDDQFSVERPDGSNFTLKIRSTKLEDSAMYFCASSDQGSSYEQYFGPGTRLTVT.

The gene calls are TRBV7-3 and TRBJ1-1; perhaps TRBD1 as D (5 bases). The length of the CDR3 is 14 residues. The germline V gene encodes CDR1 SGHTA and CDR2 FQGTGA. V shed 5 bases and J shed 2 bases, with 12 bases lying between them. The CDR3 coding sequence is TGTGCCAGCAGCCGCGACAGCCAAAACACTGAAGCTTTCTTT. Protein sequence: CASSRDSQNTEAFF.

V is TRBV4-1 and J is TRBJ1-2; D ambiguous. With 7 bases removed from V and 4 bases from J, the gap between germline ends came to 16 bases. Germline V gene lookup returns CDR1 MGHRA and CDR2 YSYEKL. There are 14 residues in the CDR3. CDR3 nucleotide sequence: TGCGCCAGCACAAACCTTCCGGGAAGCTATGGCTACACCTTC. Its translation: CASTNLPGSYGYTF.

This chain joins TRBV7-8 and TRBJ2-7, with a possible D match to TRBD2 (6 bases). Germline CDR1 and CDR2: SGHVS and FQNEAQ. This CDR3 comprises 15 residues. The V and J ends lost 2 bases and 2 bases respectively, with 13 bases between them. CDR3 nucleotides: TGTGCCAGCAGCTTAAGGCGGGGTGACGCCTACGAGCAGTACTTC. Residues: CASSLRRGDAYEQYF.

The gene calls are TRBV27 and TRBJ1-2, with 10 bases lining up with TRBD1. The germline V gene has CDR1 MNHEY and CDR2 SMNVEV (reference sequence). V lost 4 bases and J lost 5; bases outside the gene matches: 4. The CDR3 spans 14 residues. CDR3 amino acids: CASSSTGGSYGYTF. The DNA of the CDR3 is TGTGCCAGCAGTTCGACAGGGGGCTCTTATGGCTACACCTTC.

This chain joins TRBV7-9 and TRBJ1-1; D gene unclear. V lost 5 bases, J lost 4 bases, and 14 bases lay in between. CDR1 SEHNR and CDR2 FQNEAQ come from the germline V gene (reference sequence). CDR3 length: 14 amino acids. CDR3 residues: CASSREGGITEAFF. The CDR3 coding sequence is TGTGCCAGCAGCCGAGAGGGCGGGATCACTGAAGCTTTCTTT.

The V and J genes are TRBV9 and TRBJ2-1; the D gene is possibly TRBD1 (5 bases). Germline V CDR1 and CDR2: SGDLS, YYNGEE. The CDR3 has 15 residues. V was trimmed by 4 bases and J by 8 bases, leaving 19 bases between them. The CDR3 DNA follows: TGTGCCAGCAGCCTCACGAGTGGGCAGGGATATGAGCAGTTCTTC. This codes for CASSLTSGQGYEQFF.

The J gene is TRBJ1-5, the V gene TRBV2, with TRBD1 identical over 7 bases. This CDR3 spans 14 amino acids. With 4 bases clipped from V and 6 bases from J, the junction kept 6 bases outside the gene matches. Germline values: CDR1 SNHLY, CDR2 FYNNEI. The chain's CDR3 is CASSAKGAGQPQHF. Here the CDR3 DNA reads TGTGCCAGCAGTGCAAAGGGGGCGGGTCAGCCCCAGCATTTT. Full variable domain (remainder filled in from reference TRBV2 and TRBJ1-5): EPEVTQTPSHQVTQMGQEVILRCVPISNHLYFYWYRQILGQKVEFLVSFYNNEISEKSEIFDDQFSVERPDGSNFTLKIRSTKLEDSAMYFCASSAKGAGQPQHFGDGTRLSIL.

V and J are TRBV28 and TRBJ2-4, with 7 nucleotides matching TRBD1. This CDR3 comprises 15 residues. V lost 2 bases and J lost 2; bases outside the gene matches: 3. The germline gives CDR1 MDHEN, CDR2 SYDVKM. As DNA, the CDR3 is TGTGCCAGCAGTTTACCGACAGGGTCCAAAAACATTCAGTACTTC. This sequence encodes CASSLPTGSKNIQYF.

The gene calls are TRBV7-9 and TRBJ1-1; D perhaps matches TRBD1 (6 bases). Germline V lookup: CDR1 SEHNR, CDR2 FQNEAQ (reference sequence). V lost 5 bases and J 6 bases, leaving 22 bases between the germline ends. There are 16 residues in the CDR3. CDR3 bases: TGTGCCAGCAGCCGTGACAGGCGCTTCATCCCCGCTGAAGCTTTCTTT. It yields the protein CASSRDRRFIPAEAFF. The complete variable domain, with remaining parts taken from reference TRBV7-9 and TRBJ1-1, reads DTGVSQNPRHKITKRGQNVTFRCDPISEHNRLYWYRQTLGQGPEFLTYFQNEAQLEKSRLLSDRFSAERPKGSFSTLEIQRTEQGDSAMYLCASSRDRRFIPAEAFFGQGTRLTVV.

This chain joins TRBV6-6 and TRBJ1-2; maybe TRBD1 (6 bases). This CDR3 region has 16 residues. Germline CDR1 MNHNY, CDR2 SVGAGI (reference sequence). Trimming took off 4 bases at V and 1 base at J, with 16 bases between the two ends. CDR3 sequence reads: CASSSPSGQINYGYTF. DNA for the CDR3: TGTGCCAGCAGTTCGCCCTCCGGACAGATTAACTATGGCTACACCTTC.

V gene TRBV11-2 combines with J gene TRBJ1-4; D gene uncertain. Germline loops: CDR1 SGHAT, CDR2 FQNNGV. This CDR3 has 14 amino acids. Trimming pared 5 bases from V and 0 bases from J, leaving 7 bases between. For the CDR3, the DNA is TGTGCCAGCAGCCCCCGTGCAACTAATGAAAAACTGTTTTTT. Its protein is CASSPRATNEKLFF.